This is a list of T cell receptor beta chains from one sample in a study of shared clonotypes between healthy human individuals. Data came from immunoSEQ multiplex PCR; TCRdb stores just in-frame clones and leaves some out. The sample carries roughly 1,100,000 clones, more than 65% recorded once. The sequencing input was memory CD4+ T cells sorted from blood. The source of these receptors is a man younger than 30 in good health. The CDR3 runs from the conserved cysteine through the conserved F or W. A D gene is named only where the DNA matches it firmly. Only some rows state a clone size, as once, few, many or a class for expanded clones.

v_call: TRBV25-1; clone_size: -; d_call: -; j_call: TRBJ2-4; cdr3_aa: CASSDRGHKNIQYF; cdr3_nt: TGTGCCAGCAGTGACCGGGGACACAAAAACATTCAGTACTTC
v_call: TRBV2; clone_size: -; d_call: TRBD1; j_call: TRBJ1-1; cdr3_aa: CASSTKGDRRTEAFF; cdr3_nt: TGTGCCAGCAGTACTAAGGGGGACAGGAGAACTGAAGCTTTCTTT
v_call: TRBV27; clone_size: -; d_call: TRBD2; j_call: TRBJ2-1; cdr3_aa: CASSFWAGEINEQFF; cdr3_nt: TGTGCCAGCAGTTTTTGGGCGGGAGAAATCAATGAGCAGTTCTTC
v_call: TRBV27; clone_size: few; d_call: -; j_call: TRBJ2-2; cdr3_aa: CASSFSVITGELFF; cdr3_nt: TGTGCCAGCAGTTTTTCGGTTATCACCGGGGAGCTGTTTTTT
v_call: TRBV5-1; clone_size: -; d_call: -; j_call: TRBJ1-4; cdr3_aa: CASSLGDSSTNEKLFF; cdr3_nt: TGCGCCAGCAGCTTGGGGGACTCCTCAACTAATGAAAAACTGTTTTTT
v_call: TRBV2; clone_size: many; d_call: TRBD1; j_call: TRBJ2-7; cdr3_aa: CASSRGQGLSYEQYF; cdr3_nt: TGTGCCAGCAGTCGGGGACAGGGTCTTTCCTACGAGCAGTACTTC
v_call: TRBV6-6; clone_size: -; d_call: TRBD1; j_call: TRBJ1-4; cdr3_aa: CASSYAWDSPGKLFF; cdr3_nt: TGTGCCAGCAGTTACGCCTGGGACAGCCCAGGAAAACTGTTTTTT
v_call: TRBV10-3; clone_size: -; d_call: TRBD2; j_call: TRBJ2-5; cdr3_aa: CATQSSGGDQETQYF; cdr3_nt: TGTGCCACGCAGTCTAGCGGGGGAGATCAAGAGACCCAGTACTTC
v_call: TRBV11-3; clone_size: -; d_call: -; j_call: TRBJ2-5; cdr3_aa: CASSLGRGETQYF; cdr3_nt: TGTGCCAGCAGCTTAGGGCGGGGAGAGACCCAGTACTTC
v_call: TRBV11-3; clone_size: -; d_call: -; j_call: TRBJ2-2; cdr3_aa: CASSPLGNTGELFF; cdr3_nt: TGTGCCAGCAGCCCCCTGGGCAACACCGGGGAGCTGTTTTTT
v_call: TRBV11-2; clone_size: -; d_call: TRBD1; j_call: TRBJ2-5; cdr3_aa: CASSPAWDREQYF; cdr3_nt: TGTGCCAGCAGTCCGGCCTGGGACAGGGAACAGTACTTC
v_call: TRBV28; clone_size: few; d_call: -; j_call: TRBJ1-5; cdr3_aa: CASSLSRGTQPQHF; cdr3_nt: TGTGCCAGCAGTTTATCTCGAGGGACCCAGCCCCAGCATTTT
v_call: TRBV15; clone_size: -; d_call: TRBD1; j_call: TRBJ2-6; cdr3_aa: CATSTKAGQAGKSSGANVLTF; cdr3_nt: TGTGCCACCAGCACCAAGGCGGGACAGGCCGGGAAAAGCTCTGGGGCCAACGTCCTGACTTTC